A selection of T cell receptor beta chains follows, all from one sample in a study of CD4 and CD8 cells across lung adenocarcinoma regions. TCRdb redid the calling of the PCR reads with MiXCR, one entry per CDR3 protein. The profile shows approximately 12,000 distinct CDR3 sequences, 53% of them singletons. Sequenced: CD8+ T cells from the center of a lung tumor. Every receptor here comes from a female donor with lung adenocarcinoma. The CD4 and CD8 labels of this study may be unreliable. CDR3s include the opening cysteine and the closing phenylalanine or tryptophan. D genes are given only for firm matches. Size tells how often a clone was seen (once, few, many) or the class of an expanded clone, and some rows leave it out.

D: TRBD2
J: TRBJ2-1
size: .
V: TRBV6-1
DNA: TGTGCCAGCTCATACAGCGGGGCGACGGACAATGAGCAGTTCTTC
CDR3: CASSYSGATDNEQFF

D: TRBD1
J: TRBJ1-1
size: .
V: TRBV6-1
DNA: TGTGCCAGCAGAGAACTCCCGGGACAGGGGCCGTCTGGGACTGAAGCTTTCTTT
CDR3: CASRELPGQGPSGTEAFF

D: .
J: TRBJ2-7
size: few
V: TRBV10-1
DNA: TGCGCCAGCGGACCGAGCTCCTACGAGCAGTACTTC
CDR3: CASGPSSYEQYF

D: .
J: TRBJ2-3
size: medium-sized
V: TRBV7-2
DNA: TGTGCCAGCAGCTTAGTCGGCACTTCCACAGATACGCAGTATTTT
CDR3: CASSLVGTSTDTQYF

D: .
J: TRBJ2-1
size: medium-sized
V: TRBV10-1
DNA: TGCGCCAGCAGTGAGTCGGGTAGGGTAGAGCAGTTCTTC
CDR3: CASSESGRVEQFF

D: .
J: TRBJ1-1
size: .
V: TRBV7-2
DNA: TGTGCCAGCGCGCGCCGACACTTACTCTCTGAAGCTTTCTTT
CDR3: CASARRHLLSEAFF

D: .
J: TRBJ1-2
size: .
V: TRBV7-9
DNA: TGTGCCAGCAGCTTAGACCATGGCTACACCTTC
CDR3: CASSLDHGYTF

D: TRBD2
J: TRBJ2-1
size: few
V: TRBV4-1
DNA: TGCGCCAGCAGCCAGATTCTAGCGGGGGGCTACAATGAGCAGTTCTTC
CDR3: CASSQILAGGYNEQFF

D: .
J: TRBJ2-4
size: .
V: TRBV24-1
DNA: TGTGCCACCAGTGGTACACCCCATATTCAGTATTTC
CDR3: CATSGTPHIQYF

D: .
J: TRBJ1-1
size: many
V: TRBV12-3/TRBV12-4
DNA: TGTGCCAGCAGTCCCCAGACAGGAATGAACACTGAAGCTTTCTTT
CDR3: CASSPQTGMNTEAFF

D: .
J: TRBJ2-3
size: .
V: TRBV20-1
DNA: TGCAGTGCCAAGTCAGGGGCTCGGGGATCAGATACGCAGTATTTT
CDR3: CSAKSGARGSDTQYF

D: .
J: TRBJ1-2
size: few
V: TRBV6-5
DNA: TGTGCCAGCAGTTACAAGGCAGCCGACAAGGACACCTTC
CDR3: CASSYKAADKDTF

D: TRBD2
J: TRBJ2-3
size: few
V: TRBV6-1
DNA: TGTGCCAGCAGTGGACCCGGGACTAGCGGGAGTACAGATACGCAGTATTTT
CDR3: CASSGPGTSGSTDTQYF

D: .
J: TRBJ2-1
size: .
V: TRBV5-6
DNA: TGTGCCAGCAGTCTGTTATCAGCTCGGGAGCAGTTCTTC
CDR3: CASSLLSAREQFF

D: TRBD2
J: TRBJ2-1
size: .
V: TRBV6-1
DNA: TGTGCCAGGAGATTCCCCGGTGCTAGCGGCGATACGCAGTTCTTT
CDR3: CARRFPGASGDTQFF

D: .
J: TRBJ1-3
size: .
V: TRBV6-1
DNA: TGTGCCAGCAGTGAGGACACAGGCTCTGGAAACACCATGTTTTTT
CDR3: CASSEDTGSGNTMFF

D: TRBD2
J: TRBJ2-7
size: .
V: TRBV3-1
DNA: TGTGCCAGCAGCCCACAGCGGGGGGGCTCCTACGAGCAGTACTTC
CDR3: CASSPQRGGSYEQYF

D: .
J: TRBJ2-3
size: once
V: TRBV6-1
DNA: TGTGCCAGCAGTCGAGGACTAGAGGGGGTGAACACAGGTAAGCAGTTTTTT
CDR3: CASSRGLEGVNTGKQFF

D: .
J: TRBJ2-5
size: few
V: TRBV7-2
DNA: TGTGCCAGCAGCTTAGGGGGAAGACAGGAGGAGACCCAGTACTTC
CDR3: CASSLGGRQEETQYF

D: .
J: TRBJ1-2
size: .
V: TRBV4-1
DNA: TGCGCCAGCAGCCCCACCTGGGGGGACTATGGCTACACCTTC
CDR3: CASSPTWGDYGYTF

D: TRBD2
J: TRBJ2-3
size: .
V: TRBV10-1
DNA: TGCGCCAGCAGTGATCTAGCGGGTAACACAGATACGCAGTATTTT
CDR3: CASSDLAGNTDTQYF

D: .
J: TRBJ2-1
size: .
V: TRBV6-5
DNA: TGTGCCAGCACTTGGGAGTATTACAATGAGCAGTTCTTC
CDR3: CASTWEYYNEQFF

D: TRBD2
J: TRBJ2-5
size: .
V: TRBV6-5
DNA: TGTGCCAGCAGTTACTCGGGGGGGGGGGTGGGGGGGGGGGGGGAGACCCAGTACTTC
CDR3: CASSYSGGGVGGGGETQYF

D: .
J: TRBJ2-1
size: .
V: TRBV27
DNA: TGTGCCAGCAGTTTTTTCAATGAGCAGTTCTTC
CDR3: CASSFFNEQFF

D: .
J: TRBJ1-2
size: .
V: TRBV27
DNA: TGTGCCAGCAGTTATGGTTCGAGGGGGACGGATGGCTACACCTTC
CDR3: CASSYGSRGTDGYTF

D: TRBD2
J: TRBJ2-1
size: medium-sized
V: TRBV4-1
DNA: TGCGCCAGCAGCCAAGACCACACGAGCGGGGGACTGTACAATGAGCAGTTCTTC
CDR3: CASSQDHTSGGLYNEQFF

D: .
J: TRBJ2-1
size: many
V: TRBV5-4
DNA: TGTGCCAGCAGCTCCTCCCGTTACAATGAGCAGTTCTTC
CDR3: CASSSSRYNEQFF

D: .
J: TRBJ2-6
size: .
V: TRBV4-1
DNA: TGCGCCAGCAGCCAAGATCAATTAGGGGACCTCTCTGGGGCCAACGTCCTGACTTTC
CDR3: CASSQDQLGDLSGANVLTF

D: .
J: TRBJ1-6
size: many
V: TRBV6-1
DNA: TGTGCCAGCAGTGACGGGCAGGGTGGATCACCCCTCCACTTT
CDR3: CASSDGQGGSPLHF

D: .
J: TRBJ2-3
size: .
V: TRBV6-1
DNA: TGTGCCAGCAGTCGAACAGGAACAGATACGCAGTATTTT
CDR3: CASSRTGTDTQYF

D: .
J: TRBJ2-3
size: once
V: TRBV10-2
DNA: TGCGCCAGCAGTGTAAACAGGGCAGATACGCAGTATTTT
CDR3: CASSVNRADTQYF

D: TRBD2
J: TRBJ2-3
size: .
V: TRBV7-7
DNA: TGTGCTAGCAGCCTAGCGGGAGGAGGAGCAGATACGCAGTATTTT
CDR3: CASSLAGGGADTQYF

D: TRBD2
J: TRBJ2-3
size: many
V: TRBV6-4
DNA: TGTGCCAGCAGTGAGCGGGGGGACACAGATACGCAGTATTTT
CDR3: CASSERGDTDTQYF

D: .
J: TRBJ2-1
size: .
V: TRBV6-1
DNA: TGTGCCAGCAGTGAAGCGCCCGGGACAGAGCAGTTCTTC
CDR3: CASSEAPGTEQFF

D: .
J: TRBJ2-6
size: few
V: TRBV27
DNA: TGTGCCAGCCGCGCCATTGGGGGGCGACTCTCTGGGGCCAACGTCCTGACTTTC
CDR3: CASRAIGGRLSGANVLTF

D: TRBD1
J: TRBJ2-7
size: many
V: TRBV6-1
DNA: TGTGCCAGCAGTGAACGGACAGGCGGTTCCTACGAGCAGTACTTC
CDR3: CASSERTGGSYEQYF

D: TRBD2
J: TRBJ2-2
size: many
V: TRBV6-5
DNA: TGTGCCAGCAGTTACTCGGGGGCGGGGGGGAACACCGGGGAGCTGTTTTTT
CDR3: CASSYSGAGGNTGELFF

D: .
J: TRBJ2-3
size: .
V: TRBV6-5
DNA: TGTGCCAGCGGTTGCCCTGACCAAGATACCCAGTATTTT
CDR3: CASGCPDQDTQYF

D: .
J: TRBJ2-7
size: .
V: TRBV6-5
DNA: TGTGCCAACAGTTACGGAAACGAGCAGTACTTC
CDR3: CANSYGNEQYF

D: .
J: TRBJ2-2
size: once
V: TRBV6-1
DNA: TGTGCCAGCAGGAAAGAGGGCGCGAACACAGATAAGCTGTATTTT
CDR3: CASRKEGANTDKLYF

D: .
J: TRBJ1-2
size: many
V: TRBV6-5
DNA: TGTGCCAGCAGTTACGCCCCCGGCACAGGGCTCTATGGCTACACCTTC
CDR3: CASSYAPGTGLYGYTF

D: TRBD1
J: TRBJ2-2
size: .
V: TRBV7-6
DNA: TGTGCCAGCAGCTTGGGACAGGGTTACACCGGGGAGCTGTTTTTT
CDR3: CASSLGQGYTGELFF

D: .
J: TRBJ2-3
size: many
V: TRBV6-5
DNA: TGTGCCAGCAGTTATAATAGGCTAGTGGGCACAGATACGCAGTATTTT
CDR3: CASSYNRLVGTDTQYF